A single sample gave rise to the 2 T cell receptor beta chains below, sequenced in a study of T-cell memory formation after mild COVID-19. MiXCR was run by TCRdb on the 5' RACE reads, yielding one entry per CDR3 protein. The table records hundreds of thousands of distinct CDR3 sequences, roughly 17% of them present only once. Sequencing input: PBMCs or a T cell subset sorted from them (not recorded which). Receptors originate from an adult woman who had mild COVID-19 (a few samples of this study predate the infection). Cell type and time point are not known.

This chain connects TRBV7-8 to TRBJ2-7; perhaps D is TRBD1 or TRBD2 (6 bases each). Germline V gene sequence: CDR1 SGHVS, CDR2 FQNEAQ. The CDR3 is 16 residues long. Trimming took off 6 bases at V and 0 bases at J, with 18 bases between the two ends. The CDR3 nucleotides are TGTGCCAGCAGTCGGGGGCGGGGATCCCCCTCCTACGAGCAGTACTTC. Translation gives CASSRGRGSPSYEQYF.

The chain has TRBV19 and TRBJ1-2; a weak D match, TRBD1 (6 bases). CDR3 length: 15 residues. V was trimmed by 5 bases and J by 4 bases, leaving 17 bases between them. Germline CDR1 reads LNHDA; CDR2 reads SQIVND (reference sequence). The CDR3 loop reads CASSPLADRFYGYTF. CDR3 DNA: TGTGCCAGTAGTCCACTAGCAGACAGGTTCTATGGCTACACCTTC. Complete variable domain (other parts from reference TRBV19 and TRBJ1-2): DGGITQSPKYLFRKEGQNVTLSCEQNLNHDAMYWYRQDPGQGLRLIYYSQIVNDFQKGDIAEGYSVSREKKESFPLTVTSAQKNPTAFYLCASSPLADRFYGYTFGSGTRLTVV.